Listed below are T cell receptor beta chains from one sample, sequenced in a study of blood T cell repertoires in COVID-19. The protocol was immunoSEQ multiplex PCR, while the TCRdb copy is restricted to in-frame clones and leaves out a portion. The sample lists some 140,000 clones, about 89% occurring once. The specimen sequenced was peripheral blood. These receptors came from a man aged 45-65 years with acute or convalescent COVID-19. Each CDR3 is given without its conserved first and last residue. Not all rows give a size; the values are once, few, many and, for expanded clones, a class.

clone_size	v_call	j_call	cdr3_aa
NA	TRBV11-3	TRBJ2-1	ASSSGLALINEQF
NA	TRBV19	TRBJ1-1	ASSMLMGQNTEAF
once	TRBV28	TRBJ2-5	ASNLPRTGPYQETQY
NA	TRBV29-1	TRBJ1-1	SVVGTGGYGTEAF
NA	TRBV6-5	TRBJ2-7	ASSKGQRAYEQY
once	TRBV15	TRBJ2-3	ATSREYRLSTDTQY
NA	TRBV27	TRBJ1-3	ASPHGVPLSGNTIY
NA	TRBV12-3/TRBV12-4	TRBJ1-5	ASSFAQNQPQH
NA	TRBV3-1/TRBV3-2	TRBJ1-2	ASSYRGFKNYGYT
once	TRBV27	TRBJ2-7	ASGQRSDYEQY
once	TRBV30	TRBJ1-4	AWSLGGNEKLF
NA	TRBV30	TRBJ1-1	AWIGQGSPEAF
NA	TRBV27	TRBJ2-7	ASSLGEGLSYEQY
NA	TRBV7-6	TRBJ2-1	ASSYQTGEILDEQF
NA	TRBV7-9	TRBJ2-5	ASSFGLGRGSQETQY
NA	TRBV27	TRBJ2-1	ASSSPWTHGHEQF
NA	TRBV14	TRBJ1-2	ASSPKRTANYGYT
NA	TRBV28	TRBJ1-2	ASSSHRGFRTFGYT
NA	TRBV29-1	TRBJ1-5	SVGQGGNQPQH
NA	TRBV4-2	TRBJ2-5	ASSKLDQETQY
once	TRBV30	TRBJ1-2	AHFTYGYT
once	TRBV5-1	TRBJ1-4	ASSLAGGPPGEKLF
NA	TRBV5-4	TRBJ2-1	ASSLPDRGLEQF
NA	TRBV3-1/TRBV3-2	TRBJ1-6	ASSQGGQGGSPLH
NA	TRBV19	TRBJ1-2	ASRINRDYGYT
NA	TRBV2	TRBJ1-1	ASRRQGAFTEAF
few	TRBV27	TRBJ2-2	ASSPGLAGGPRPGELF
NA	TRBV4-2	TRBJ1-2	ASSQATDSLLGYT
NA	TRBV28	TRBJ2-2	ATPKVAGSNTGELF
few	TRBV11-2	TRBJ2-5	ASSPGTTLETQY
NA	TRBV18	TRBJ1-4	ASSPSGTGHATNEKLF
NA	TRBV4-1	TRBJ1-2	ASSQVAVGQDPPYGYT